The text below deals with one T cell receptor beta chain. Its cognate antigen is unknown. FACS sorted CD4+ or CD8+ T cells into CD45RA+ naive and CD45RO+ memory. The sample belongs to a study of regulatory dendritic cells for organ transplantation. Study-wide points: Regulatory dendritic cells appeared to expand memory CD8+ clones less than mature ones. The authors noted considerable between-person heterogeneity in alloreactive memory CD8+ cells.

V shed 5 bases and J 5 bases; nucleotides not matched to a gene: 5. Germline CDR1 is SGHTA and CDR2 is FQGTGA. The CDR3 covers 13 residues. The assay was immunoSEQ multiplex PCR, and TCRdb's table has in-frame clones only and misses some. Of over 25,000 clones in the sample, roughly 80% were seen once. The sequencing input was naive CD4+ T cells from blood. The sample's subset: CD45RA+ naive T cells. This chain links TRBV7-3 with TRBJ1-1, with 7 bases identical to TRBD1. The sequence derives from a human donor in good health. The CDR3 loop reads CASSPNRGTEAFF. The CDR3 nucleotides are TGTGCCAGCAGCCCGAACAGGGGTACTGAAGCTTTCTTT.